This T cell receptor (beta chain) was documented in a study of T cell repertoires and Cas9 in healthy adults. Losses at the gene ends were 2 bases for V and 6 bases for J; bases not matched to a gene: 9. The CDR3 totals 15 residues. Germline assignment: CDR1 SGHDT and CDR2 YYEEEE. Libraries were prepared by immunoSEQ multiplex PCR; TCRdb keeps only in-frame clonotypes and omits some of them. The sample yields over 11,000 clones, about 91% seen once. Source material: Tregs (CD4+, CD25+, CD127-, CD137-, CD154-) from PBMCs; culture status not recorded. The TCR was taken from a human donor in good health. This chain connects TRBV5-6 to TRBJ2-3; 7 bases agree with TRBD2. The CDR3 reads CASSLQASGRDTQYF. The DNA for the CDR3 is TGTGCCAGCAGCTTACAGGCTAGCGGTAGGGATACGCAGTATTTT.